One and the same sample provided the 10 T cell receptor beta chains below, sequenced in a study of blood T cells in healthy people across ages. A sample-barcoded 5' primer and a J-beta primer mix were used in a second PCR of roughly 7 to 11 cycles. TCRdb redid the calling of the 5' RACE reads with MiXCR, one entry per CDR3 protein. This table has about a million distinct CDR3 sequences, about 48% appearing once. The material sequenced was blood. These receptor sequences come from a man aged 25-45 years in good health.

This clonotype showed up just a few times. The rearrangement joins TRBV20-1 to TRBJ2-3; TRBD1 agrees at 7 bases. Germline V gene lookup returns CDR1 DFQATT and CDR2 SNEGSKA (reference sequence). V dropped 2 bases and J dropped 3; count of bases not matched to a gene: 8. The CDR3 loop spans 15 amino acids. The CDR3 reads CSARRKTGWTDTQYF. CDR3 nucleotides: TGCAGTGCTAGACGTAAGACAGGGTGGACAGATACGCAGTATTTT.

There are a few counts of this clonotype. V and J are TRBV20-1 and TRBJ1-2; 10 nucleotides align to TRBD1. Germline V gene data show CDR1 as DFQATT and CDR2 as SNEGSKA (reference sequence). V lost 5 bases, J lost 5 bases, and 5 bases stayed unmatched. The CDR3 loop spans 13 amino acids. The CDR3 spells CSAGTGEVYGYTF. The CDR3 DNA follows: TGCAGTGCTGGGACAGGGGAGGTGTATGGCTACACCTTC.

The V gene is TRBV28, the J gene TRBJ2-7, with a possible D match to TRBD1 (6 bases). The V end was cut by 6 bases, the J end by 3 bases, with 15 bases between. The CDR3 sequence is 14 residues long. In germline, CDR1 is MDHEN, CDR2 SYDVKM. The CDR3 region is CASRLPGEGYEQYF. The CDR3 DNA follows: TGTGCCAGCAGATTACCAGGGGAAGGCTACGAGCAGTACTTC.

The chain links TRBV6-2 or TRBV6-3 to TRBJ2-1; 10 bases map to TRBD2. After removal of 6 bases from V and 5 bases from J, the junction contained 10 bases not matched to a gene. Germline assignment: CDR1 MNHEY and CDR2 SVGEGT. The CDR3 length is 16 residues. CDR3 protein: CASSHPTSGPNNEQFF. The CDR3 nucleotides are TGTGCCAGCAGCCACCCGACTAGCGGGCCCAACAATGAGCAGTTCTTC.

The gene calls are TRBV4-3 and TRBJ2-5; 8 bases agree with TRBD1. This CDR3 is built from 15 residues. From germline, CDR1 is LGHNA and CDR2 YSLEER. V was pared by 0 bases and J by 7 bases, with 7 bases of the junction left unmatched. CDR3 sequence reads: CASSQDVTGVGTQYF. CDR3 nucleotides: TGCGCCAGCAGCCAAGATGTGACAGGGGTCGGGACCCAGTACTTC.

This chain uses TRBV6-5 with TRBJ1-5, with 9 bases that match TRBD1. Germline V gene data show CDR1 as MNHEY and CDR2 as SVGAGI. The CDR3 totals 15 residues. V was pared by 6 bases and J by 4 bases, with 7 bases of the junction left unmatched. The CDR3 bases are TGTGCCAGCAGACGACAGGGGGTGGGGAATCAGCCCCAGCATTTT. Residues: CASRRQGVGNQPQHF.

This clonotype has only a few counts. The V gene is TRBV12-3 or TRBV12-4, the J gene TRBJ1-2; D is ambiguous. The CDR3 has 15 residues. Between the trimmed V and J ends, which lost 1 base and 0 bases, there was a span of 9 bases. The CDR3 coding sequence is TGTGCCAGCAGTTTAGTGCTGGGGTCTAACTATGGCTACACCTTC. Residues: CASSLVLGSNYGYTF.

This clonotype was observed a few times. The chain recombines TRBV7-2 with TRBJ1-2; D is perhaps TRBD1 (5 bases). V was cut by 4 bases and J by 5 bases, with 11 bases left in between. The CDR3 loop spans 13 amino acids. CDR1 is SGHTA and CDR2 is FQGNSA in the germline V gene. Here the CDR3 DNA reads TGTGCCAGCAGCTCCCCCAGGGTATATGGCTACACCTTC. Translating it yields CASSSPRVYGYTF. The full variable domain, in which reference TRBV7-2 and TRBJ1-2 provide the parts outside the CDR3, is GAGVSQSPSNKVTEKGKDVELRCDPISGHTALYWYRQSLGQGLEFLIYFQGNSAPDKSGLPSDRFSAERTGGSVSTLTIQRTQQEDSAVYLCASSSPRVYGYTFGSGTRLTVV.

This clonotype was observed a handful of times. The CDR3 here is CASSLEWENQPQHF. CDR3 DNA sequence: TGTGCCAGCAGCTTAGAGTGGGAAAATCAGCCCCAGCATTTT. This sequence joins TRBV7-2 and TRBJ1-5; D remains unclear. Trimming stripped 1 base from V and 4 bases from J, with 8 bases between. The V gene's germline CDR1 is SGHTA and CDR2 FQGNSA. The CDR3 contains 14 residues.

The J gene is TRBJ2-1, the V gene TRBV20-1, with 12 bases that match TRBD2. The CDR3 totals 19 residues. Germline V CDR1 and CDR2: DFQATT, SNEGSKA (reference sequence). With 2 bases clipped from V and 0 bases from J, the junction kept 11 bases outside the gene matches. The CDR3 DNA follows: TGCAGTGCTAGACAATTAGCCCCTAGCGGGGGGGTCTCCTACAATGAGCAGTTCTTC. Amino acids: CSARQLAPSGGVSYNEQFF.